Given below is one T cell receptor (beta chain) in context. V lost 1 base and J lost 0, with 15 bases in between. CDR3 length equals 18 residues. Germline values: CDR1 MNHNS, CDR2 SASEGT. These data come from a study of OX40 agonist ivuxolimab in advanced cancers. The protocol was immunoSEQ multiplex PCR, while the TCRdb copy is restricted to in-frame clones and leaves out a portion. The data contain tens of thousands of clones, around 77% of them singletons. The material sequenced was CD4+ or CD8+ T cells sorted from blood, taken in a trial of the OX40 agonist ivuxolimab. This TCR came from an adult with an advanced solid tumor such as melanoma, head and neck, liver or kidney cancer. This rearrangement joins TRBV6-1 to TRBJ1-4, with no clear D. CDR3 residues: CASSEGGRSIATNEKLFF. CDR3 nucleotides: TGTGCCAGCAGTGAAGGTGGCAGGAGTATTGCAACTAATGAAAAACTGTTTTTT.